This TCR beta chain appears in the sequencing data of a study of T-cell reconstitution after alpha-beta-depleted transplantation in children. Trimming at V came to 2 bases and at J to 1 base, leaving 4 bases not matched to a gene. Germline V gene data show CDR1 as SGHRS and CDR2 as YFSETQ. The CDR3 runs to 16 residues. Unique molecular identifiers were built into the TCRbeta library. Using its own MiXCR run on the PCR reads, TCRdb lists one record per CDR3 protein. This repertoire shows more than 450,000 distinct CDR3 sequences, around 19% found once; its top ten account for 3% to 4%. This material consisted of PBMCs from the stem cell graft donor, taken from the stem cell graft. The rearrangement uses TRBV5-1 and TRBJ2-2, with 8 bases fitting TRBD2. The origin of this receptor is a human donor who donated a stem cell graft to a child with acute lymphoblastic leukemia. In DNA form, the CDR3 reads TGCGCCAGCAGCTTCGCTACTAGCGGGAACACCGGGGAGCTGTTTTTT. Translation gives CASSFATSGNTGELFF.